Listed below are T cell receptor beta chains from one sample, sequenced in a study of cytomegalovirus exposure and HLA in healthy donors. Clones were read by immunoSEQ multiplex PCR, and TCRdb kept only the in-frame ones, dropping some. This sample has roughly 150,000 clones, with over 60% found just once. The sequenced sample was PBMCs. The receptors were gathered from a man aged 35-49 years in good health and CMV-seronegative. Each CDR3 is given with its conserved first and last residue. D genes are given only for firm matches. Clone sizes are given selectively: once, few, many, or a class where the clone is expanded.

CASSQSQASGSYEQYF	TGCGCCAGCAGTCAATCGCAGGCCTCCGGCTCCTACGAGCAGTACTTC	.	TRBV23-1	TRBJ2-7	.
CAWSVGSGGHYNEQFF	TGTGCCTGGAGTGTAGGTAGCGGGGGCCACTACAATGAGCAGTTCTTC	TRBD2	TRBV30	TRBJ2-1	.
CASSQEKTGVGEKLFF	TGCGCCAGCAGCCAAGAGAAAACAGGGGTAGGGGAAAAACTGTTTTTT	TRBD1	TRBV4-1	TRBJ1-4	.
CASSPVGTGGYGYTF	TGTGCCAGCAGCCCGGTGGGGACAGGGGGTTATGGCTACACCTTC	TRBD1	TRBV5-4	TRBJ1-2	.
CASSLLAGGPADTQYF	TGTGCCAGCAGCTTACTAGCGGGAGGGCCGGCAGATACGCAGTATTTT	TRBD2	TRBV7-2	TRBJ2-3	.
CASSRLTSGGEIYNEQFF	TGTGCCAGCAGCCGTTTAACTAGCGGGGGGGAAATCTACAATGAGCAGTTCTTC	TRBD2	TRBV14	TRBJ2-1	.
CASSGPSGSHILNWETQYF	TGTGCCAGCAGTGGACCTAGCGGGAGCCACATACTCAATTGGGAGACCCAGTACTTC	TRBD2	TRBV6-1	TRBJ2-5	few
CASSIQGQQPQHF	TGTGCCAGCAGCATACAGGGGCAACAGCCCCAGCATTTT	TRBD1	TRBV11-2	TRBJ1-5	few
CASSLASGSSYNEQFF	TGTGCCAGCAGCTTAGCCTCGGGAAGCTCCTACAATGAGCAGTTCTTC	.	TRBV7-2	TRBJ2-1	once
CASSYYNEQFF	TGTGCCAGCAGTTATTACAATGAGCAGTTCTTC	.	TRBV2	TRBJ2-1	once
CSVDNGPGTLVYGYTF	TGCAGCGTTGATAATGGGCCCGGGACACTCGTCTATGGCTACACCTTT	.	TRBV29-1	TRBJ1-2	once
CARTKEGPYGYTF	TGTGCCAGGACGAAGGAGGGCCCCTATGGCTACACCTTC	.	TRBV21-1	TRBJ1-2	.
CASSGGQGDTEAFF	TGTGCCAGCAGTGGTGGACAGGGGGACACTGAAGCTTTCTTT	TRBD1	TRBV28	TRBJ1-1	.
CASSLFEWGDGYTF	TGCGCCAGCAGCTTGTTCGAGTGGGGCGATGGCTACACCTTC	.	TRBV5-1	TRBJ1-2	.
CASSYGTGSSYEQYF	TGTGCCAGCAGCTACGGGACAGGGAGCTCCTACGAGCAGTACTTC	TRBD1	TRBV5-4	TRBJ2-7	.
CASSSDRVYNEQFF	TGCGCCAGCAGCTCTGACAGGGTTTACAATGAGCAGTTCTTC	TRBD1	TRBV5-1	TRBJ2-1	.
CASKGQRMNTEAFF	TGTGCCAGCAAAGGACAGCGCATGAACACTGAAGCTTTCTTT	.	TRBV6-6	TRBJ1-1	.
CASTEGQSYTGELFF	TGTGCCAGCACCGAGGGACAGAGCTACACCGGGGAGCTGTTTTTT	TRBD1	TRBV6-5	TRBJ2-2	.
CASSPDRRGYGYTF	TGTGCCAGCAGCCCCGACCGTAGGGGGTATGGCTACACCTTC	.	TRBV7-8	TRBJ1-2	.
CASSSDQGAYYEQYF	TGTGCCAGCAGCTCCGACCAGGGGGCCTACTACGAGCAGTACTTC	TRBD1	TRBV5-4	TRBJ2-7	.
CASSTQRTSGQQYF	TGTGCCAGTAGTACCCAGAGGACTAGCGGCCAGCAGTACTTC	TRBD2	TRBV19	TRBJ2-7	few
CASTLPTNEKLFF	TGTGCCAGCACCCTCCCCACTAATGAAAAACTGTTTTTT	.	TRBV2	TRBJ1-4	.
CSVILGRGYEQYF	TGCAGCGTTATATTGGGCAGGGGCTACGAGCAGTACTTC	.	TRBV29-1	TRBJ2-7	.
CASSRLAGNYEQYF	TGTGCCAGCAGTAGGCTAGCGGGAAACTACGAGCAGTACTTC	TRBD2	TRBV27	TRBJ2-7	once
CASSQVGYRRDYGYTF	TGCGCCAGCAGCCAAGTGGGTTACAGGAGGGACTATGGCTACACCTTC	.	TRBV4-3	TRBJ1-2	.
CASSVAAGPIHEQYF	TGTGCCAGCAGCGTCGCGGCGGGGCCCATCCACGAGCAGTACTTC	.	TRBV9	TRBJ2-7	.
CASSQRGTSVLQETQYF	TGTGCCAGCAGCCAAAGGGGGACCTCGGTCTTACAAGAGACCCAGTACTTC	.	TRBV14	TRBJ2-5	once
CASRGPGSSYNEQFF	TGTGCCAGCAGGGGCCCCGGGAGCTCCTACAATGAGCAGTTCTTC	.	TRBV6-1	TRBJ2-1	.
CASSAETSGVWNEQFF	TGTGCCAGCAGCGCCGAAACTAGCGGGGTTTGGAATGAGCAGTTCTTC	TRBD2	TRBV9	TRBJ2-1	.
CSVGTGWGTEAFF	TGCAGCGTGGGGACAGGTTGGGGCACTGAAGCTTTCTTT	TRBD1	TRBV29-1	TRBJ1-1	.
CASSLARGQPQHF	TGTGCCAGCAGCTTGGCCAGGGGGCAGCCCCAGCATTTT	TRBD1	TRBV5-4	TRBJ1-5	.
CASRHTAGTDLYYEQYF	TGTGCCAGCAGACATACTGCCGGGACAGACCTTTACTACGAGCAGTACTTC	TRBD1	TRBV27	TRBJ2-7	.
CASSQGGGLGGTGELFF	TGCGCCAGCAGCCAAGGTGGCGGCCTGGGAGGTACCGGGGAGCTGTTTTTT	.	TRBV4-3	TRBJ2-2	.
CASSLAGFTEAFF	TGTGCCAGCAGCTTGGCGGGGTTCACTGAAGCTTTCTTT	.	TRBV5-8	TRBJ1-1	.
CATSSPGLAFQETQYF	TGTGCCACCAGCAGCCCGGGACTAGCGTTTCAAGAGACCCAGTACTTC	TRBD2	TRBV15	TRBJ2-5	.
CASSLSSGRAYGELFF	TGCGCCAGCAGCTTATCTAGCGGGAGGGCTTACGGGGAGCTGTTTTTT	TRBD2	TRBV5-1	TRBJ2-2	.
CATSSHPGERETQYF	TGTGCCACCAGCAGCCACCCGGGGGAACGAGAGACCCAGTACTTC	.	TRBV15	TRBJ2-5	.
CASSQERQDYGYTF	TGTGCCAGCAGCCAGGAACGACAGGACTATGGCTACACCTTC	.	TRBV4-2	TRBJ1-2	.
CASSPYRDSYEQYF	TGTGCCAGCAGCCCCTACAGGGACTCCTACGAGCAGTACTTC	.	TRBV5-4	TRBJ2-7	.
CASSLGVTTAYGYTF	TGTGCCAGCAGCTTAGGGGTGACAACGGCCTATGGCTACACCTTC	.	TRBV11-3	TRBJ1-2	.
CASSQDGGDDYNEQFF	TGCGCCAGCAGCCAAGATGGGGGCGACGACTACAATGAGCAGTTCTTC	.	TRBV4-3	TRBJ2-1	.
CATWTGLYEQYF	TGTGCCACCTGGACAGGGCTCTACGAGCAGTACTTC	TRBD1	TRBV6-6	TRBJ2-7	.
CASSRDNSYEQYF	TGTGCCAGCTCACGGGACAATTCCTACGAGCAGTACTTC	.	TRBV18	TRBJ2-7	.
CASSVGGGEPQHF	TGTGCCAGCAGCGTAGGCGGGGGAGAGCCCCAGCATTTT	.	TRBV9	TRBJ1-5	.
CASSLGIGEQFF	TGCGCCAGCAGCTTGGGAATCGGTGAGCAGTTCTTC	.	TRBV5-1	TRBJ2-1	few
CASSTGTGTEKLFF	TGTGCCAGCAGTACCGGAACAGGGACTGAAAAACTGTTTTTT	.	TRBV6-6	TRBJ1-4	few
CSVESSYEQYF	TGCAGCGTTGAGAGTTCCTACGAGCAGTACTTC	.	TRBV29-1	TRBJ2-7	few
CASSLWGGAITDTQYF	TGTGCCAGCAGCTTATGGGGGGGGGCAATAACAGATACGCAGTATTTT	.	TRBV7-9	TRBJ2-3	.
CASSPADRGDSGYTF	TGTGCCAGCAGTCCCGCGGACAGGGGTGACTCTGGCTACACCTTC	TRBD1	TRBV28	TRBJ1-2	few
CASSLGLGIDEQFF	TGTGCCAGCAGCTTGGGACTAGGAATAGATGAGCAGTTCTTC	TRBD2	TRBV6-5	TRBJ2-1	once
CAWSFGGYPWDQPQHF	TGTGCCTGGAGCTTCGGGGGTTATCCTTGGGATCAGCCCCAGCATTTT	.	TRBV30	TRBJ1-5	.